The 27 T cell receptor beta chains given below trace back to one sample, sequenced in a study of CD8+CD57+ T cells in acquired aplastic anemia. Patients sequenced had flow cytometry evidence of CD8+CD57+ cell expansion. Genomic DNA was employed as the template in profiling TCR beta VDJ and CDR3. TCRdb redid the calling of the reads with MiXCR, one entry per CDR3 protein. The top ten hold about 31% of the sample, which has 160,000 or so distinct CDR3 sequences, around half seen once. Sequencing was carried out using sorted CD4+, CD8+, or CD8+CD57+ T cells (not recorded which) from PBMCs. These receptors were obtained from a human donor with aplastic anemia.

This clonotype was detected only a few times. The CDR3 loop is CASTDRRETQYF. CDR3 sequence (DNA): TGTGCCAGCACCGATCGGCGCGAGACCCAGTACTTC. This chain uses TRBV27 with TRBJ2-5; D uncertain. The CDR3 has 12 residues. V lost 7 bases, J lost 5 bases, and 11 bases lay in between. Germline V gene sequence: CDR1 MNHEY, CDR2 SMNVEV (reference sequence).

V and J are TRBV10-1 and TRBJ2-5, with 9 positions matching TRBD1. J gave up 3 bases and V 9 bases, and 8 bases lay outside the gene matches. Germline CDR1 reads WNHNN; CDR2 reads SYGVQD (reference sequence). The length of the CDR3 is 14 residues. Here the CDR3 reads CARGGGDREETQYF. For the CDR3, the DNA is TGCGCCAGAGGGGGTGGGGACAGGGAAGAGACCCAGTACTTC.

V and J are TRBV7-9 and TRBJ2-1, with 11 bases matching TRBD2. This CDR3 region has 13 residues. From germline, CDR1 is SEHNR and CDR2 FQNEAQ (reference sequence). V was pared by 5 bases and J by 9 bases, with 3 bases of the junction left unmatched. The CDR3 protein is CASSTSGSGEQFF. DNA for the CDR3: TGTGCCAGCAGCACTAGCGGGAGCGGTGAGCAGTTCTTC.

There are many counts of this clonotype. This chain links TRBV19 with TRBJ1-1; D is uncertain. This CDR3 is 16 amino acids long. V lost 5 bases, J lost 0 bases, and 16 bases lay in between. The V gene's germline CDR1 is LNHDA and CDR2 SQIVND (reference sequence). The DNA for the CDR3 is TGTGCCAGTAGTGTCCAGTACCGGGGAATGAACACTGAAGCTTTCTTT. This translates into CASSVQYRGMNTEAFF.

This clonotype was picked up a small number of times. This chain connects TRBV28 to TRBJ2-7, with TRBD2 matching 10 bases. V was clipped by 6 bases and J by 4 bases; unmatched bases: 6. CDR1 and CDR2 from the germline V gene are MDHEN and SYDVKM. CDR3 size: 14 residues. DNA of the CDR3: TGTGCCAGCAGGCAAACTAGCGGGAAGTACGAGCAGTACTTC. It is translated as CASRQTSGKYEQYF.

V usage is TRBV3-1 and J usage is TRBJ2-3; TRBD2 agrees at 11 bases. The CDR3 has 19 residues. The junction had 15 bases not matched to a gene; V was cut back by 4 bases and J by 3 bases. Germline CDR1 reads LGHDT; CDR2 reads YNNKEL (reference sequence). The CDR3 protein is CASSRSLAGVNVGTDTQYF. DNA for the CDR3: TGTGCCAGCAGCCGGTCACTAGCGGGAGTAAACGTAGGAACAGATACGCAGTATTTT.

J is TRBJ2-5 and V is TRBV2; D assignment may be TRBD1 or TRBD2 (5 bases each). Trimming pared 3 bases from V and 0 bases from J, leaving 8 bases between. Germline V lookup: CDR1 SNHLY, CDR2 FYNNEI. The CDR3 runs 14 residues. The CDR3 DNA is TGTGCCAGCAGTGATGGGGGATACCAAGAGACCCAGTACTTC. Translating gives CASSDGGYQETQYF.

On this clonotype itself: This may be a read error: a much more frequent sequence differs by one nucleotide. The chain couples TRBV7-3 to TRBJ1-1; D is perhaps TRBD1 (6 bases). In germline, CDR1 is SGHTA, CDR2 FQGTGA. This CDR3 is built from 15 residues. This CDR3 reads CASSLDPRGRTEAYF. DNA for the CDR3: TGTGCCAGCAGCTTAGATCCCAGGGGAAGGACTGAAGCTTACTTT.

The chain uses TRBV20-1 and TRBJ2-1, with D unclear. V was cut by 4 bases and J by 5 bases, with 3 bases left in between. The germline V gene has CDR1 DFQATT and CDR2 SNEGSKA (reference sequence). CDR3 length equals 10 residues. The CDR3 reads CSANDNEQFF. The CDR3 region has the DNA TGCAGTGCTAATGACAATGAGCAGTTCTTC.

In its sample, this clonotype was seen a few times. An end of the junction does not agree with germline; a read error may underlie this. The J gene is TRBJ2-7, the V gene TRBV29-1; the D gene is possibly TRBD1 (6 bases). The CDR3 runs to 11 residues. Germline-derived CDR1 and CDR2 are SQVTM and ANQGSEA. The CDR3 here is CSVGDIGEQYF. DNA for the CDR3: TGCAGCGTTGGGGACATAGGCGAGCAGTATTTC.

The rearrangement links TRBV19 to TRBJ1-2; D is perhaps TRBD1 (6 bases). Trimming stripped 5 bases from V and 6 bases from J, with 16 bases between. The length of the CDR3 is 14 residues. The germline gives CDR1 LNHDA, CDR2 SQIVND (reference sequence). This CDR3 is CASSVNRVADGYTF. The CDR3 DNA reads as TGTGCCAGTAGTGTTAACAGGGTGGCGGATGGCTACACCTTC.

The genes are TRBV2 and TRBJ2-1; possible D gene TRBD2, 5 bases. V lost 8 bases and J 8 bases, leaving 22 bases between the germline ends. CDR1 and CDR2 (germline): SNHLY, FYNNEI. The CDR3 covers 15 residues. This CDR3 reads CASPAPGSSVDEQFF. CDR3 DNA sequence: TGTGCCAGCCCAGCCCCGGGATCCTCGGTTGATGAGCAGTTCTTC.

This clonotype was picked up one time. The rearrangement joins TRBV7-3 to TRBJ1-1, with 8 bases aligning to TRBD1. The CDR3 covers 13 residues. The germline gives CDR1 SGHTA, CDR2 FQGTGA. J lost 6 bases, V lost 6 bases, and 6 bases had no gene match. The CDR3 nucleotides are TGTGCCAGCAGGCCCGGACAGGGTCCTGAAGCTTTCTTT. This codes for CASRPGQGPEAFF.

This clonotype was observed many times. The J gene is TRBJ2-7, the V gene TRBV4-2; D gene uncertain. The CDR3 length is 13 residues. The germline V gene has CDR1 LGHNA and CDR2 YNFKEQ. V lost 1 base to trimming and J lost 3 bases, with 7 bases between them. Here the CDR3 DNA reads TGTGCCAGCAGCCAAGGCACGGGCTACGAGCAGTACTTC. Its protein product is CASSQGTGYEQYF.

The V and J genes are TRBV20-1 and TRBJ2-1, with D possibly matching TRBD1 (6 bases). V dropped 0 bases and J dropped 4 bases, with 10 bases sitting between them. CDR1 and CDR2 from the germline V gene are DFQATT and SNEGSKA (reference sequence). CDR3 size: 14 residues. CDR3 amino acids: CSARDNRDYNEQFF. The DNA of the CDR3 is TGCAGTGCTAGAGATAACAGGGATTACAATGAGCAGTTCTTC.

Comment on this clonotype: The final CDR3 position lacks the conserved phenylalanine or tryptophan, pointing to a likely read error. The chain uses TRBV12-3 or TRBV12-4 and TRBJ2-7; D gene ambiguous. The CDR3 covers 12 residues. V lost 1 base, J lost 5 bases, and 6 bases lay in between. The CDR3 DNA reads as TGTGCCAGCAGTTTAGAAAGTAACGAGCAGTACCTC. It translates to CASSLESNEQYL.

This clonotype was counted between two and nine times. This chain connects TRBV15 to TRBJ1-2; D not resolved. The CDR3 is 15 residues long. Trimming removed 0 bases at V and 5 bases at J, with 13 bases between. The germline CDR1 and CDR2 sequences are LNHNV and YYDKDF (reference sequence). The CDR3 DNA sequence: TGTGCCACCAGCAGAGACAGGAACAATGTGTATGGCTACACCTTC. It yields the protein CATSRDRNNVYGYTF.

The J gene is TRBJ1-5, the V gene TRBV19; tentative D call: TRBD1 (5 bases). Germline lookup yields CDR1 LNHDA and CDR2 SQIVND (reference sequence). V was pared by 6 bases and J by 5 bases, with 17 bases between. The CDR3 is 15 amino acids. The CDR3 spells CASRHRTPQDQPQHF. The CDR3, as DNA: TGTGCCAGTAGACACCGGACACCCCAAGATCAGCCCCAGCATTTT.

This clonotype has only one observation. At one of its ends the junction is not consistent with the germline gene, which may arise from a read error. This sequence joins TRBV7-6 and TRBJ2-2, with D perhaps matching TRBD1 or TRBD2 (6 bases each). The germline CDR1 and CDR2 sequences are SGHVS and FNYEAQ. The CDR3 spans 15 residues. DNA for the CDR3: TGTGCCGGCAGCCACAGGGTCGGAGGGACCGGGGAGCTGTTTTTT. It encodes CAGSHRVGGTGELFF.

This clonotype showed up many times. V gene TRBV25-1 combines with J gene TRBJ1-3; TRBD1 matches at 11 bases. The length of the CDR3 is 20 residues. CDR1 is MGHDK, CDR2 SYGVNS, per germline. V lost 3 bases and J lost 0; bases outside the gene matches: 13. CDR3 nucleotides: TGTGCCAGCAGTGATTTAACCCGCTGGGGACAGGGGGACTCTGGAAACACCATATATTTT. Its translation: CASSDLTRWGQGDSGNTIYF.

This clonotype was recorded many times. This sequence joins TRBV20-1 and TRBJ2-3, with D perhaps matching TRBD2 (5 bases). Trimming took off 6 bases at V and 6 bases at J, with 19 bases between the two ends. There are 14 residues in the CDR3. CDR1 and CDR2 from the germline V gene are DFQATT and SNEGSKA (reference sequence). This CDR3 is CSATDGNRVDTQYF. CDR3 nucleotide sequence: TGCAGTGCCACTGACGGGAATCGCGTGGATACGCAGTATTTT.

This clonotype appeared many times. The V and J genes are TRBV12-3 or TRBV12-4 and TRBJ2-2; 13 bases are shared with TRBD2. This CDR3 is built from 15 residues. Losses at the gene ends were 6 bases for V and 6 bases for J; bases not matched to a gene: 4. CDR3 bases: TGTGCCAGCAGAGGGACTAGCGGGACAGCCGGGGAGCTGTTTTTT. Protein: CASRGTSGTAGELFF.

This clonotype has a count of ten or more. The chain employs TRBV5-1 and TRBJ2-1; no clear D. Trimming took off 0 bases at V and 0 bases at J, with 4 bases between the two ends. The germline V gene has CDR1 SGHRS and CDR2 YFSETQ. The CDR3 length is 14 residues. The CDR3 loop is CASSLVYSYNEQFF. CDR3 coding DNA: TGCGCCAGCAGCTTGGTATACTCCTACAATGAGCAGTTCTTC.

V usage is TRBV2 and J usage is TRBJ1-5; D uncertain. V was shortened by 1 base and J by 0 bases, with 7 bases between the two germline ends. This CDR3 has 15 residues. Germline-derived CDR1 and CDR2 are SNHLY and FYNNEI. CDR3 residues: CASSEVGNSNQPQHF. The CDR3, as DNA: TGTGCCAGCAGTGAAGTGGGGAATAGCAATCAGCCCCAGCATTTT.

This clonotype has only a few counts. The CDR3 here is CASSYSINRDRDDNEQFF. DNA for the CDR3: TGTGCCAGCAGTTACTCGATAAACAGGGACAGGGACGACAATGAGCAGTTCTTC. The V and J genes are TRBV6-2 or TRBV6-3 and TRBJ2-1, with TRBD1 matching 9 bases. The CDR3 contains 18 residues. V lost 0 bases, J lost 5 bases, and 11 bases stayed unmatched. CDR1 is MNHEY and CDR2 is SVGEGT in the germline V gene.

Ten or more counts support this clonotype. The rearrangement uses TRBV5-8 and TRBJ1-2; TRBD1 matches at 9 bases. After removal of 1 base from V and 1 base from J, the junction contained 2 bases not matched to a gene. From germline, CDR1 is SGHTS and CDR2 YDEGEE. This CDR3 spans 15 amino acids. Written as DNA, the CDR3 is TGTGCCAGCAGCTTGACAGGGGGCCTTAACTATGGCTACACCTTC. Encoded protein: CASSLTGGLNYGYTF.

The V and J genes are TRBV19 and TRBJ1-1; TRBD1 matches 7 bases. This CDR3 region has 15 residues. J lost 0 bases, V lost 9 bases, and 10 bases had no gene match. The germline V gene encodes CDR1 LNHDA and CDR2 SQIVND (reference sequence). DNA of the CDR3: TGTGCCAGCTACCGACAGGGAACTATGAACACTGAAGCTTTCTTT. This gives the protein CASYRQGTMNTEAFF.